This T cell receptor beta chain was retrieved from a study of T cell repertoires in cytomegalovirus infection (dated by TCRdb to the late 2010s). Broadly, across the study: Alongside well-studied HLA-B-restricted epitopes, the peptide stimulations were aimed at recently identified HLA-C-restricted CMV epitopes, whose presentation resists viral immunomodulation. Donor HLA type was relevant to the analysis, because carriage of CMV infection together with the matching HLA type was indicated by public TCR beta signatures.

The treatment or condition label here, explained by the study, means: in vitro stimulation with specific CMV peptide epitopes to enrich CMV-specific T cells. From a lookup of the germline V gene, CDR1 and CDR2 are KGHDR and SFDVKD. The CDR3 goes from the cysteine to the phenylalanine over 15 residues. Only the CDR3 region is kept as DNA, spanning 45 bases read in frame from base 1. The trim is 4 bases for V and 7 bases for J, with a gap of 15 bases between the germline ends. Broad study findings and their caveats: Cumulative frequency of public TCR beta family members discriminated carriers of CMV infection plus the relevant HLA type in this cohort and an independent approximately 370-donor cohort. In the ex vivo response, HLA-C-restricted CMV-specific TCR beta clonotypes were dominant, and in two of eight donors the single most frequent clonotype came from this HLA-C-restricted group.

This clonotype was detected a few times. The antigen this receptor binds is unknown. Nothing much larger sits one base from this clone, and base qualities are not available. The sample was run on an Illumina HiSeq 1500. TCRdb handled the public reads itself, with Q25 trimming in fastp and clone calling in MiXCR, and kept productive beta chains. Each entry merges the rows of one CDR3 protein and shows their most common DNA and genes. For this sample the table gives tens of thousands of distinct CDR3 sequences, of which about half were detected only once. The top ten clones comprise 85% to 95% of the sample.

Sequenced material: CD8+ T cells from cultured PBMCs, taken from culture after CMV antigen stimulation. The chain is encoded by TRBV24-1 joined to TRBJ2-2; no D gene can be assigned with confidence. The clonotype comes from a human donor in good health (CMV status not recorded). Some clones in this sample may be carry-over from other donors' samples. At the DNA level, the sequence is TGTGCCACCAGTGACGTCCGGGCTCCGGTCGGGGAGCTGTTTTTT. Protein translation: CATSDVRAPVGELFF.